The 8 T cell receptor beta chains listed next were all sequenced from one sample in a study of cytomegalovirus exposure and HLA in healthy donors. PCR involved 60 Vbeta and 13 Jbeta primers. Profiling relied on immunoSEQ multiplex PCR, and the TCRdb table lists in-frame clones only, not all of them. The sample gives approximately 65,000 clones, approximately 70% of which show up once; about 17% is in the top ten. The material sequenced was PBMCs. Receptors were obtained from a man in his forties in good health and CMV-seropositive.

The CDR3 here is CASRQGGGTGELFF. The CDR3 coding sequence is TGCGCCAGCCGACAGGGGGGGGGCACCGGGGAGCTGTTTTTT. This sequence joins TRBV5-1 and TRBJ2-2; 9 bases are shared with TRBD1. J lost 4 bases, V lost 7 bases, and 5 bases had no gene match. CDR1 and CDR2 (germline): SGHRS, YFSETQ. This CDR3 has 14 residues.

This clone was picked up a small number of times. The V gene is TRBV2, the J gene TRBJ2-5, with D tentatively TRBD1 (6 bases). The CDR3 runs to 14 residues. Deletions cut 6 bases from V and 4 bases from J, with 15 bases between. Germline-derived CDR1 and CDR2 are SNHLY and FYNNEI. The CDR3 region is CASSLPGHGETQYF. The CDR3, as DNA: TGTGCCAGCAGCCTACCGGGACACGGAGAGACCCAGTACTTC. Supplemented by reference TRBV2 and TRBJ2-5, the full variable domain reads EPEVTQTPSHQVTQMGQEVILRCVPISNHLYFYWYRQILGQKVEFLVSFYNNEISEKSEIFDDQFSVERPDGSNFTLKIRSTKLEDSAMYFCASSLPGHGETQYFGPGTRLLVL.

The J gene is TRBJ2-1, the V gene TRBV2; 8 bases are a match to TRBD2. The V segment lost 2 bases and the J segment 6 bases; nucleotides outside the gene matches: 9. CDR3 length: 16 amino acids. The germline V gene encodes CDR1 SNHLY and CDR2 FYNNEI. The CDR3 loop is CASSERGGAGSNEQFF. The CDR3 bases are TGTGCCAGCAGTGAACGGGGGGGGGCGGGCTCCAATGAGCAGTTCTTC.

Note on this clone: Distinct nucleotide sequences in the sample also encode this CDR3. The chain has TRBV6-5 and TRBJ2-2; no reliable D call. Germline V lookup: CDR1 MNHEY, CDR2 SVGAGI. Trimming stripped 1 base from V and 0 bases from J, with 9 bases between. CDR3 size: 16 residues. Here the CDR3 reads CASSYYSSPNTGELFF. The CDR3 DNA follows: TGTGCCAGCAGTTACTATAGCAGCCCGAACACCGGGGAGCTGTTTTTT.

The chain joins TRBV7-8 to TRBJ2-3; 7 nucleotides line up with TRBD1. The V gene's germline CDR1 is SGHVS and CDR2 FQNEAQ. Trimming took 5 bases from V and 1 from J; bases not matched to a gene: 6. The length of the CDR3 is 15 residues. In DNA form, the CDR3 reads TGTGCCAGCAGCCCGCGACAGGGACGCACAGATACGCAGTATTTT. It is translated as CASSPRQGRTDTQYF.

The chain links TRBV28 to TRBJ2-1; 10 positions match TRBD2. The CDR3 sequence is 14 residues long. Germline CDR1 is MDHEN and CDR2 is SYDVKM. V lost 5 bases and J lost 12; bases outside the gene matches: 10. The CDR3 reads CASSLGLASSGQFF. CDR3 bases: TGTGCCAGCAGTCTGGGACTAGCGTCCTCGGGGCAGTTCTTC.

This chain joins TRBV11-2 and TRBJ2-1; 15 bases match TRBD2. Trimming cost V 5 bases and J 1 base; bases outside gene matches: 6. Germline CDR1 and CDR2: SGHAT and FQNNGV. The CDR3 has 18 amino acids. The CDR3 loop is CASSLGLAGGTSYNEQFF. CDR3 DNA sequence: TGTGCCAGCAGCCTGGGACTAGCGGGAGGCACATCCTACAATGAGCAGTTCTTC.

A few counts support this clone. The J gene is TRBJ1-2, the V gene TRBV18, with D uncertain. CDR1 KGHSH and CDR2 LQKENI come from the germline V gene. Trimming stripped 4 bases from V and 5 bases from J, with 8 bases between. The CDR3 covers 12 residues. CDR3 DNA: TGTGCCAGCTCACGCCCTCAGTATGGCTACACCTTC. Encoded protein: CASSRPQYGYTF.